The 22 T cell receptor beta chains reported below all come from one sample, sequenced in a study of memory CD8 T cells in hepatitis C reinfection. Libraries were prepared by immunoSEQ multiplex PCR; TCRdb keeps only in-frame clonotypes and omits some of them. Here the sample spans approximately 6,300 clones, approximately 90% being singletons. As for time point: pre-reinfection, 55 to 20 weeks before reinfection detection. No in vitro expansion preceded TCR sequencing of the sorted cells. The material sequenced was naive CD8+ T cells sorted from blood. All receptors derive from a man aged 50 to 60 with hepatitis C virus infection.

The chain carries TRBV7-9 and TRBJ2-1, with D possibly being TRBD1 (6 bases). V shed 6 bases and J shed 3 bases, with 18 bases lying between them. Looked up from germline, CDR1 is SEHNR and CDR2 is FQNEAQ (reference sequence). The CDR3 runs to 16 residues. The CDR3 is CASSQAPGTSYNEQFF. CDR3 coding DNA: TGTGCCAGCAGTCAGGCCCCCGGGACAAGCTACAATGAGCAGTTCTTC.

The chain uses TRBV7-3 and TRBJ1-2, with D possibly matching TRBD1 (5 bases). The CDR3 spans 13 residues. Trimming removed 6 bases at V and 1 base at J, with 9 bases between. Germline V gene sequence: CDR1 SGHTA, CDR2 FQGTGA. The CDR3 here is CASSSGNNYGYTF. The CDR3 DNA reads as TGTGCCAGCAGTTCAGGGAATAACTATGGCTACACCTTC.

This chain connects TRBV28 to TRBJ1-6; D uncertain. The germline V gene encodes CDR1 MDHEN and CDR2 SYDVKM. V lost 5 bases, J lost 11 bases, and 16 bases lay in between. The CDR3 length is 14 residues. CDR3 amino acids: CASSPLAGLTPLHF. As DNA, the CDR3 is TGTGCCAGCAGTCCCCTCGCGGGGTTAACACCCCTCCACTTT.

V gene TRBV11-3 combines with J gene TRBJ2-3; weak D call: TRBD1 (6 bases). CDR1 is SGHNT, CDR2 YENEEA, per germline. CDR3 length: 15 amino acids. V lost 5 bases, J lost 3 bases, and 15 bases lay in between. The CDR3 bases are TGTGCCAGCAGCGCTCGGGACACCTTAACAGATACGCAGTATTTT. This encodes CASSARDTLTDTQYF.

The CDR3 spells CASSQNRGGYNEQFF. As DNA, the CDR3 is TGCGCCAGCAGCCAGAACAGGGGGGGCTACAATGAGCAGTTCTTC. The genes are TRBV4-3 and TRBJ2-1, with D perhaps matching TRBD1 (8 bases). With 3 bases removed from V and 3 bases from J, the gap between germline ends came to 12 bases. Germline V CDR1 and CDR2: LGHNA, YSLEER. The CDR3 contains 15 residues.

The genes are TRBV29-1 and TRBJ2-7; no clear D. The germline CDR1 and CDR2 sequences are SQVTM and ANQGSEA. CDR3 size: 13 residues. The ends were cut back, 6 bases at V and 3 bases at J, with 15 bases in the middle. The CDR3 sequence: CSVLDNLDYEQYF. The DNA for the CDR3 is TGCAGCGTCCTTGACAACTTAGACTACGAGCAGTACTTC.

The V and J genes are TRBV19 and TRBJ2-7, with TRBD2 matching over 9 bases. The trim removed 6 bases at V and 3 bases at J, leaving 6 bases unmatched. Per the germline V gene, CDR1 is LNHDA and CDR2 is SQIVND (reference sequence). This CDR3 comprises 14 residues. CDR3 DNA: TGTGCCAGTAGCCCGACTAGCGGAATCTACGAGCAGTACTTC. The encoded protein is CASSPTSGIYEQYF.

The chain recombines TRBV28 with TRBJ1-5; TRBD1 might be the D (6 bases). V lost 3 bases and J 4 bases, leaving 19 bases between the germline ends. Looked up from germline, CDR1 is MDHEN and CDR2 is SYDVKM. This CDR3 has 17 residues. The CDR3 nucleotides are TGTGCCAGCAGTTTGCGCGAGGCAGGGGAACCAAATCAGCCCCAGCATTTT. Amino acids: CASSLREAGEPNQPQHF. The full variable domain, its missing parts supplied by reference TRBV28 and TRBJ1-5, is DVKVTQSSRYLVKRTGEKVFLECVQDMDHENMFWYRQDPGLGLRLIYFSYDVKMKEKGDIPEGYSVSREKKERFSLILESASTNQTSMYLCASSLREAGEPNQPQHFGDGTRLSIL.

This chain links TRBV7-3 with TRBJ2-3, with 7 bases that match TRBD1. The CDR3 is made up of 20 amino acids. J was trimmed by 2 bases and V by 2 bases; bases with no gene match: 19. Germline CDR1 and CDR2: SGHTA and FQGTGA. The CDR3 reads CASSLLAITRQGSHTDTQYF. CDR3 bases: TGTGCCAGCAGCTTATTGGCAATAACTCGACAGGGTTCGCACACAGATACGCAGTATTTT.

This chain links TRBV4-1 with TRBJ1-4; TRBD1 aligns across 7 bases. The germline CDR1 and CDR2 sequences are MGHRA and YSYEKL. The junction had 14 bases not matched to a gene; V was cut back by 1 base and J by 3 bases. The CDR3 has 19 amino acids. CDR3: CASSQADPAQGVANEKLFF. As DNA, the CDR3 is TGCGCCAGCAGCCAAGCGGATCCGGCCCAGGGGGTAGCTAATGAAAAACTGTTTTTT.

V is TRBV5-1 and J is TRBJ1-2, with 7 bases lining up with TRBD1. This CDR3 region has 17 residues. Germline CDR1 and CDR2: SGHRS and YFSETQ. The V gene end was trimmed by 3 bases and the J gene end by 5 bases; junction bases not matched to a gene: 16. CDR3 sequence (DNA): TGCGCCAGCAGCTCATCCGGGACAGTCCAATGGGATTATGGCTACACCTTC. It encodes CASSSSGTVQWDYGYTF.

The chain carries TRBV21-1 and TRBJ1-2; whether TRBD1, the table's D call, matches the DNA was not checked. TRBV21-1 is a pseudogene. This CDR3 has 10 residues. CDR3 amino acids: CASAGNGYTF. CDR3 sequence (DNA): TGTGCCAGCGCAGGGAACGGCTACACCTTC.

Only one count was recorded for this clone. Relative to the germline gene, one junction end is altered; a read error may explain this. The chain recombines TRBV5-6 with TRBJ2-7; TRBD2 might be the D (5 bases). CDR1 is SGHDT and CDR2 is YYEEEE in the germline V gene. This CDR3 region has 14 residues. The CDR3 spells CASSLTGNPYEQYF. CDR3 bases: TGTGCCAGCAGCTTAACCGGGAACCCCTATGAGCAGTACTTC.

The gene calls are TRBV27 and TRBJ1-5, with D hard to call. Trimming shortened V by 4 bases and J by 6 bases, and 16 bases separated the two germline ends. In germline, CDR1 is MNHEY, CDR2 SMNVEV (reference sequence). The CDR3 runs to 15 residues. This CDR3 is CASSSTIWVGQPQHF. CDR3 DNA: TGTGCCAGCAGTTCCACTATATGGGTGGGTCAGCCCCAGCATTTT.

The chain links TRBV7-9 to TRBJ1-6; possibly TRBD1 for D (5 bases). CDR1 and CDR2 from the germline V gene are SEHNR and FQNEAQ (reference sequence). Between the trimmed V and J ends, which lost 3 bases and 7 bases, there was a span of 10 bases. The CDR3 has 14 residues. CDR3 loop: CASSFTGQNSPLHF. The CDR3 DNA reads TGTGCCAGCAGCTTTACAGGACAAAATTCACCCCTCCACTTT.

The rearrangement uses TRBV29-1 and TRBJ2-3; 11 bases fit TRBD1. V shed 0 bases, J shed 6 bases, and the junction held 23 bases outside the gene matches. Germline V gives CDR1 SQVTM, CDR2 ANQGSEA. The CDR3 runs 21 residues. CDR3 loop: CSVEDATGQGQGEGPADTQYF. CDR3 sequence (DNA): TGCAGCGTTGAAGACGCCACGGGACAGGGACAGGGGGAGGGCCCTGCGGATACGCAGTATTTT.

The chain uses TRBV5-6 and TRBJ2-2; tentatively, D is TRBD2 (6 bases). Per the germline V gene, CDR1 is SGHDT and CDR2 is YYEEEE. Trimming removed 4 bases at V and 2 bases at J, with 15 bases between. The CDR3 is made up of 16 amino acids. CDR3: CASSRFLATNTGELFF. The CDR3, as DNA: TGTGCCAGCAGCCGATTCCTAGCGACAAACACCGGGGAGCTGTTTTTT.

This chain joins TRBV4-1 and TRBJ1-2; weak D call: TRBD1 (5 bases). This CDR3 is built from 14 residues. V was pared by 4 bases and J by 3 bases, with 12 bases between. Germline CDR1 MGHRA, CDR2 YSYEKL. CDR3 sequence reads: CASSPGRVDYGYTF. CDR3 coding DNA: TGCGCCAGCAGCCCCGGCAGGGTAGACTATGGCTACACCTTC.

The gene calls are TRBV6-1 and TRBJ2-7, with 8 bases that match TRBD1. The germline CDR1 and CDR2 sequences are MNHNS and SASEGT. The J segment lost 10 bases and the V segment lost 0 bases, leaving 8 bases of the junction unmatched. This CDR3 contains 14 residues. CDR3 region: CASSEAPPGGAQYF. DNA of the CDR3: TGTGCCAGCAGTGAAGCGCCCCCAGGGGGCGCCCAGTACTTC.

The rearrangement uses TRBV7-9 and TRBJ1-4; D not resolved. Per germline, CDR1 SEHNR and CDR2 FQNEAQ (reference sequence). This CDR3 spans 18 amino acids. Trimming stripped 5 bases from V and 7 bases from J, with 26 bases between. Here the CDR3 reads CASSPVWASGPESEKLFF. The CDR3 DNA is TGTGCCAGCAGCCCTGTATGGGCTTCCGGTCCGGAAAGTGAAAAACTGTTTTTT. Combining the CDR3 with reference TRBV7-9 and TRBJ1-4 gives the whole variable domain DTGVSQNPRHKITKRGQNVTFRCDPISEHNRLYWYRQTLGQGPEFLTYFQNEAQLEKSRLLSDRFSAERPKGSFSTLEIQRTEQGDSAMYLCASSPVWASGPESEKLFFGSGTQLSVL.

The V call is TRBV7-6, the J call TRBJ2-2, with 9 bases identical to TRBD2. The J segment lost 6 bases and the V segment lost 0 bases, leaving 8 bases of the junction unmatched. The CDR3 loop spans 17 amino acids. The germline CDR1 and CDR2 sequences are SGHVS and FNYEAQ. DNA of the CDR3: TGTGCCAGCAGCTTAGCTACTAGCGGGTTAATATCCGGGGAGCTGTTTTTT. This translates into CASSLATSGLISGELFF.

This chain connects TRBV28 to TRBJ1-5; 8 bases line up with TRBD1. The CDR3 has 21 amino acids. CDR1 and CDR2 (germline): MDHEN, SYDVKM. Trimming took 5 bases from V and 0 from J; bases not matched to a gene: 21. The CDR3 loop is CASSNPNKITGGRYSNQPQHF. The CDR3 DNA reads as TGTGCCAGCAGTAACCCGAACAAGATAACAGGGGGTCGGTATAGCAATCAGCCCCAGCATTTT.